This TCR beta chain was profiled in a study of T cell changes during pregnancy in multiple sclerosis. The repertoire was sequenced with immunoSEQ multiplex PCR; TCRdb's copy has only in-frame clones and lacks some. The sample has 35,000 to 40,000 clones, roughly 88% seen once. Unmatched junction bases numbered 10, after V lost 4 bases and J lost 4 bases. Germline CDR1 and CDR2: LGHNA and YSLEER. This CDR3 has 18 residues. Source: CD4+ T cells from peripheral blood mononuclear cells, taken before pregnancy. The sequence derives from a female donor with multiple sclerosis, enrolled in a pregnancy study. The rearrangement uses TRBV4-3 and TRBJ2-1, with TRBD2 matching 13 bases. The CDR3 sequence is CASSPQGPTSGGYNEQFF. CDR3 DNA sequence: TGCGCCAGCAGCCCCCAGGGGCCGACTAGCGGGGGGTACAATGAGCAGTTCTTC.